This T cell receptor (beta chain) was profiled in a study of blood T cell repertoires in COVID-19. As for the study in general: There were acute and convalescent COVID-19 samples, and they came from the United States, Italy and Spain.

CDR1 is SNHLY and CDR2 is FYNNEI in the germline V gene. V gave up 2 bases and J gave up 0 bases, with 10 bases separating them. The CDR3 is 15 amino acids. Produced via immunoSEQ multiplex PCR; TCRdb's table is partial and in-frame only. The sample comprises about 160,000 clones, 70% to 80% of which are singletons, and roughly 8.3% rests with the top ten. The sample holds a few counts of this clone. The sequence derives from a man aged 55 to 69 with acute or convalescent COVID-19. The chain joins TRBV2 to TRBJ1-1; tentatively, D is TRBD1 (5 bases). Sequencing input: peripheral blood. CDR3 residues: CASSELGGVNTEAFF. CDR3 DNA: TGTGCCAGCAGTGAACTAGGAGGGGTGAACACTGAAGCTTTCTTT. The full variable domain, in which reference TRBV2 and TRBJ1-1 provide the parts outside the CDR3, is EPEVTQTPSHQVTQMGQEVILRCVPISNHLYFYWYRQILGQKVEFLVSFYNNEISEKSEIFDDQFSVERPDGSNFTLKIRSTKLEDSAMYFCASSELGGVNTEAFFGQGTRLTVV.